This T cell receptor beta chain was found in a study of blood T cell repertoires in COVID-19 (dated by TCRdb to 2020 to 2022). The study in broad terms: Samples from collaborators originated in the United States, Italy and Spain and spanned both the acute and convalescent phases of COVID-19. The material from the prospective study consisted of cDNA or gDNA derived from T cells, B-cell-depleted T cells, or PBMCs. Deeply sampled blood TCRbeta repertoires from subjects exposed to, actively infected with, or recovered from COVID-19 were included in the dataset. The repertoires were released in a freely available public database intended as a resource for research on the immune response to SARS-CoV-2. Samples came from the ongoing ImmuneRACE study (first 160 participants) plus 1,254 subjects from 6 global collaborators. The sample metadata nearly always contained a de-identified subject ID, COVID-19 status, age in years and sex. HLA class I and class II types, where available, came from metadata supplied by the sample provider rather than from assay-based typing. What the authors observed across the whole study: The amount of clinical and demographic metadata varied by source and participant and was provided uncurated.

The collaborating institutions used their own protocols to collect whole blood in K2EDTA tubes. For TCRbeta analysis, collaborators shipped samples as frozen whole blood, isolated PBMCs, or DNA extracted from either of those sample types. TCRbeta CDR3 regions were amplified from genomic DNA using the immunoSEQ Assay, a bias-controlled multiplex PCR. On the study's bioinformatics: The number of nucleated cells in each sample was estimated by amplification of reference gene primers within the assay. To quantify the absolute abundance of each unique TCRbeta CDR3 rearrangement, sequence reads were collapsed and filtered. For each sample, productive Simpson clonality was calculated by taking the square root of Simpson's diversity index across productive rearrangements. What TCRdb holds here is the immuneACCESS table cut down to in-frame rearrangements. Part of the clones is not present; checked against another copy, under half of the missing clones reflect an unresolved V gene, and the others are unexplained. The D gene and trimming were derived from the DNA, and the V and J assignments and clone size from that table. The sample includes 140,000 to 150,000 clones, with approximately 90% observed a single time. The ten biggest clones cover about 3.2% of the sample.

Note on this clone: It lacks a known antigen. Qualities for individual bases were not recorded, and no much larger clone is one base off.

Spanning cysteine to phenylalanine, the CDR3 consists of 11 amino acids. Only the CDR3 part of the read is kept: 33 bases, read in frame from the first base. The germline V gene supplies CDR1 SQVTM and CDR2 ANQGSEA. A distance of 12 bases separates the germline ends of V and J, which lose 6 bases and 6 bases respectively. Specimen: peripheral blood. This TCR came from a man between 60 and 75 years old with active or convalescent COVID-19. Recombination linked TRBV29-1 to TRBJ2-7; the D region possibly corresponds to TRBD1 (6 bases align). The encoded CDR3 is CSVVDSFEQYF. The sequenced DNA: TGCAGCGTAGTGGACAGCTTCGAGCAGTACTTC.